This entry lists 16 T cell receptor beta chains sequenced from one sample in a study of T cells in Graves' hyperthyroidism and ophthalmopathy. From RNA transcripts, TCR beta CDR3 regions were amplified. The primer set for the first-round RT-PCR of the TCR CDR3 was HTBI. One entry per CDR3 protein, called by TCRdb with MiXCR from the multiplex PCR reads. The table shows 250,000 to 350,000 distinct CDR3 sequences, with 22% occurring only once. Specimen: blood. The receptors here all came from a man aged 25-45 years with Graves' ophthalmopathy.

This clonotype was observed many times. The V call is TRBV11-2, the J call TRBJ1-1, with D unresolved. The CDR3 runs 13 residues. Germline CDR1 SGHAT, CDR2 FQNNGV. V gave up 3 bases and J gave up 0 bases, with 5 bases separating them. This chain's CDR3 is CASSFLMNTEAFF. The CDR3, as DNA: TGTGCCAGCAGCTTCTTAATGAACACTGAAGCTTTCTTT.

A few counts support this clonotype. The chain links TRBV24-1 to TRBJ1-2, with 8 bases lining up with TRBD1. The CDR3 sequence is 12 residues long. Germline V gene lookup returns CDR1 KGHDR and CDR2 SFDVKD. V lost 7 bases and J lost 8; bases outside the gene matches: 5. The DNA for the CDR3 is TGTGCCACCAGCACAGGGGGAAAAGGCTACACCTTC. Translation gives CATSTGGKGYTF.

There are a few counts of this clonotype. V usage is TRBV28 and J usage is TRBJ2-3; TRBD2 matches 10 bases. This CDR3 has 15 amino acids. Germline V gene data show CDR1 as MDHEN and CDR2 as SYDVKM. The J segment lost 5 bases and the V segment lost 3 bases, leaving 5 bases of the junction unmatched. The CDR3 sequence is CASSFGTSDLDTQYF. The CDR3 nucleotides read TGTGCCAGCAGTTTTGGGACTAGCGATTTAGATACGCAGTATTTT.

Of note for this clonotype: This may arise from a read error, as a much more abundant clone is one base away. The chain couples TRBV3-1 to TRBJ1-1; D gene unclear. The germline V gene has CDR1 LGHDT and CDR2 YNNKEL (reference sequence). Trimming took 5 bases from V and 0 from J, leaving 16 bases between them. This CDR3 spans 16 amino acids. The CDR3 reads CASSSNQKGMNTEAFF. The CDR3 nucleotides are TGTGCCAGCAGCTCAAATCAGAAGGGAATGAACACTGAAGCTTTCTTT.

This clonotype came up once. V usage is TRBV2 and J usage is TRBJ1-4, with TRBD1 as a possible D gene (6 bases). The V and J ends lost 6 bases and 7 bases respectively, with 12 bases between them. CDR1 is SNHLY and CDR2 is FYNNEI in the germline V gene. This CDR3 has 13 residues. CDR3 in amino acids: CASSLAGAEKLFF. CDR3 DNA: TGTGCCAGCAGCTTAGCAGGGGCTGAAAAACTGTTTTTT.

The CDR3 nucleotides are TGTGCCAGCAGTACATCCGGGGCCCGGAACACCGGGGAGCTGTTTTTT. It encodes CASSTSGARNTGELFF. The chain has TRBV2 and TRBJ2-2, with D perhaps TRBD1 or TRBD2 (5 bases each). This CDR3 has 16 residues. V lost 5 bases and J 1 base, leaving 14 bases between the germline ends. Germline V gene data show CDR1 as SNHLY and CDR2 as FYNNEI.

This clonotype has a handful of counts. V and J are TRBV12-3 or TRBV12-4 and TRBJ1-2; unclear D gene. The V end was cut by 5 bases, the J end by 7 bases, with 17 bases between. The CDR3 is made up of 14 amino acids. CDR3 nucleotides: TGTGCCAGCAGTGCCCAGGACTCAGTGCGTGGCTACACCTTC. Its translation is CASSAQDSVRGYTF.

This clonotype was detected a few times. The CDR3 DNA reads TGTGCCAGCAGTATCCTAAACTCCTATGGCTACACCTTC. It encodes CASSILNSYGYTF. The chain employs TRBV28 and TRBJ1-2; D gene unclear. Trimming removed 5 bases from V and 4 bases from J, with 11 bases in between. The CDR3 contains 13 residues. CDR1 and CDR2 (germline): MDHEN, SYDVKM.

This clonotype has a handful of counts. The chain recombines TRBV20-1 with TRBJ2-6; a possible D gene is TRBD2 (6 bases). The CDR3 length is 14 residues. Germline V gene lookup returns CDR1 DFQATT and CDR2 SNEGSKA (reference sequence). The V gene lost 1 base and the J gene lost 5 bases, with 9 bases spanning the gap. The CDR3 DNA is TGCAGTGCTAGAGGGAGGGGTTGGGCCAACGTCCTGACTTTC. This translates into CSARGRGWANVLTF.

The chain couples TRBV28 to TRBJ1-1; tentative D call: TRBD1 (6 bases). Germline V CDR1 and CDR2: MDHEN, SYDVKM. The CDR3 sequence is 14 residues long. V lost 8 bases, J lost 5 bases, and 18 bases lay in between. This CDR3 reads CASWEGVIRTEAFF. CDR3 nucleotide sequence: TGTGCCAGCTGGGAGGGGGTGATTAGAACTGAAGCTTTCTTT.

The chain combines TRBV6-1 with TRBJ1-5; D possibly corresponds to TRBD1 (5 bases). Germline V gene data show CDR1 as MNHNS and CDR2 as SASEGT. The CDR3 sequence is 13 residues long. The V gene lost 5 bases and the J gene lost 3 bases, with 8 bases spanning the gap. The CDR3 DNA sequence: TGTGCCAGCAGTCGGACATCCAATCAGCCCCAGCATTTT. It codes for CASSRTSNQPQHF.

This clonotype showed up just once. The chain has TRBV11-2 and TRBJ2-2; perhaps TRBD2 as D (6 bases). From germline, CDR1 is SGHAT and CDR2 FQNNGV. The CDR3 is 14 residues long. V was pared by 4 bases and J by 8 bases, with 14 bases between. This chain's CDR3 is CASSSQRAGGELFF. The CDR3 DNA follows: TGTGCCAGCAGCTCACAGCGAGCGGGTGGGGAGCTGTTTTTT.

This sequence joins TRBV28 and TRBJ1-5; D remains unclear. Germline V CDR1 and CDR2: MDHEN, SYDVKM. CDR3 size: 13 residues. V shed 7 bases and J shed 4 bases, with 11 bases lying between them. CDR3 sequence reads: CASINSGNQPQHF. For the CDR3, the DNA is TGTGCCAGCATCAACTCGGGGAATCAGCCCCAGCATTTT.

The chain employs TRBV24-1 and TRBJ2-5; perhaps TRBD2 as D (5 bases). Germline CDR1 reads KGHDR; CDR2 reads SFDVKD. The CDR3 loop spans 16 amino acids. V was shortened by 2 bases and J by 4 bases, with 16 bases between the two germline ends. CDR3 amino acids: CATSDSRETIGETQYF. CDR3 coding DNA: TGTGCCACCAGTGATTCGAGGGAGACGATTGGAGAGACCCAGTACTTC.

This chain joins TRBV5-1 and TRBJ2-2; TRBD1 might be the D (5 bases). V was trimmed by 0 bases and J by 5 bases, leaving 11 bases between them. The CDR3 contains 15 residues. Germline V lookup: CDR1 SGHRS, CDR2 YFSETQ. In nucleotides, the CDR3 is TGCGCCAGCAGCTTGGATCCAGGGCGAACCGGGGAGCTGTTTTTT. It encodes CASSLDPGRTGELFF. The full variable domain, in which reference TRBV5-1 and TRBJ2-2 provide the parts outside the CDR3, is KAGVTQTPRYLIKTRGQQVTLSCSPISGHRSVSWYQQTPGQGLQFLFEYFSETQRNKGNFPGRFSGRQFSNSRSEMNVSTLELGDSALYLCASSLDPGRTGELFFGEGSRLTVL.

The chain links TRBV11-2 to TRBJ2-7; tentative D call: TRBD1 (6 bases). CDR3 length: 15 residues. Per the germline V gene, CDR1 is SGHAT and CDR2 is FQNNGV. Trimming pared 0 bases from V and 9 bases from J, leaving 18 bases between. The CDR3 here is CASSLDRRVRGGQYF. The DNA for the CDR3 is TGTGCCAGCAGCTTAGATCGCCGGGTGAGAGGGGGGCAGTACTTC.